The source of this T cell receptor (beta chain) is a study of cytomegalovirus exposure and HLA in healthy donors. Findings and caveats of the study: Diagnosis of cytomegalovirus status made by the classifier reportedly showed high specificity and sensitivity. Altogether, about 160 TCR beta chains were recorded as cytomegalovirus-associated.

This clone was seen once. Its matching antigen is unknown. Germline is not matched at one junction end, which may reflect a read error. Assay used: immunoSEQ multiplex PCR; TCRdb lists only in-frame clones, some missing. The sample records 200,000 to 300,000 clones, more than 75% being singletons. The specimen sequenced was PBMCs. This receptor was obtained from a man aged 18 to 30 in good health and CMV-seronegative.

As DNA, the CDR3 is TGTGCTAGCAGCTTAGCCAGGGGGTCCAGTGAGCAGTTCTTC. Its protein product is CASSLARGSSEQFF. This sequence joins TRBV7-7 and TRBJ2-1; 7 bases map to TRBD1. This CDR3 has 14 residues. Germline-derived CDR1 and CDR2 are SSHAT and FNYEAQ (reference sequence).